The 19 T cell receptor beta chains below were found in one sample sequenced in a study of cytomegalovirus exposure and HLA in healthy donors. The PCR made use of 60 Vbeta and 13 Jbeta primers. Here immunoSEQ multiplex PCR was the method, and the copy in TCRdb shows in-frame clones only, minus some. This sample carries about 180,000 clones, more than 70% of them seen once, and the ten largest clones take 1.3% to 1.5%. The sample was PBMCs. The source of these receptors is a girl between 10 and 17 years old in good health and CMV-seropositive.

This clone was found once. The V and J genes are TRBV30 and TRBJ1-3; tentative D call: TRBD1 (5 bases). The V and J ends lost 0 bases and 3 bases respectively, with 9 bases between them. CDR3 length equals 14 residues. Per germline, CDR1 GTSNPN and CDR2 SVGIG (reference sequence). CDR3 residues: CAWSVSGGGNTIYF. Here the CDR3 DNA reads TGTGCCTGGAGTGTTTCGGGGGGTGGAAACACCATATATTTT.

V gene TRBV10-3 combines with J gene TRBJ1-1; 9 nucleotides align to TRBD1. The V and J ends lost 3 bases and 5 bases, in that order; junction bases with no gene match: 7. CDR3 size: 15 residues. In germline, CDR1 is ENHRY, CDR2 SYGVKD. In DNA form, the CDR3 reads TGTGCCATCAGTGATTCCAGGACAGGGGTGACTGAAGCTTTCTTT. This codes for CAISDSRTGVTEAFF.

The chain joins TRBV30 to TRBJ2-7, with D possibly being TRBD2 (6 bases). V was trimmed by 2 bases and J by 3 bases, leaving 11 bases between them. Germline CDR1 is GTSNPN and CDR2 is SVGIG (reference sequence). CDR3 size: 13 residues. Written as DNA, the CDR3 is TGTGCCTGGAGTCGTAGCGGATACTACGAGCAGTACTTC. Protein: CAWSRSGYYEQYF.

This chain uses TRBV19 with TRBJ2-1; TRBD2 agrees at 8 bases. The CDR3 has 15 amino acids. V was pared by 10 bases and J by 0 bases, with 8 bases of the junction left unmatched. Looked up from germline, CDR1 is LNHDA and CDR2 is SQIVND (reference sequence). The CDR3: CATGLAKSSYNEQFF. The CDR3 DNA follows: TGTGCCACAGGACTAGCCAAAAGCTCCTACAATGAGCAGTTCTTC.

The V call is TRBV11-3, the J call TRBJ2-5, with 12 bases lining up with TRBD2. CDR1 is SGHNT and CDR2 is YENEEA in the germline V gene. The CDR3 loop spans 17 amino acids. With V trimmed by 1 base and J by 5 bases, 8 bases remained unmatched. CDR3 DNA: TGTGCCAGCAGCTTAGGACTAGCGGGGGAGATGCAGGAGACCCAGTACTTC. It codes for CASSLGLAGEMQETQYF.

The chain carries TRBV11-2 and TRBJ1-1; D possibly corresponds to TRBD1 (6 bases). The V end lost 6 bases, the J end lost 1 base, and 12 bases lay between the germline ends. This CDR3 has 14 amino acids. Germline V gene sequence: CDR1 SGHAT, CDR2 FQNNGV. CDR3 sequence (DNA): TGTGCCAGCAGATCTCAGGGGCGGAACACTGAAGCTTTCTTT. Its translation is CASRSQGRNTEAFF. Full variable domain (missing parts from reference TRBV11-2 and TRBJ1-1): EAGVAQSPRYKIIEKRQSVAFWCNPISGHATLYWYQQILGQGPKLLIQFQNNGVVDDSQLPKDRFSAERLKGVDSTLKIQPAKLEDSAVYLCASRSQGRNTEAFFGQGTRLTVV.

V and J are TRBV7-3 and TRBJ2-7; D is possibly TRBD1 (6 bases). Germline CDR1 and CDR2: SGHTA and FQGTGA. Trimming took 0 bases from V and 0 from J, leaving 6 bases between them. The CDR3 length is 14 residues. The CDR3 spells CASSLTGGSYEQYF. CDR3 sequence (DNA): TGTGCCAGCAGCTTAACAGGGGGCTCCTACGAGCAGTACTTC.

The rearrangement links TRBV7-2 to TRBJ2-1; maybe TRBD2 (5 bases). Germline V gives CDR1 SGHTA, CDR2 FQGNSA. V was clipped by 5 bases and J by 4 bases, with 12 bases between them. The CDR3 runs 14 residues. The CDR3 spells CASSGSRGYNEQFF. The CDR3 DNA reads as TGTGCCAGCAGCGGGAGCAGAGGGTACAATGAGCAGTTCTTC.

The chain is built from TRBV7-9 and TRBJ2-5; 7 bases are a match to TRBD2. The V and J ends lost 6 bases and 0 bases, in that order; junction bases with no gene match: 7. Germline CDR1 and CDR2: SEHNR and FQNEAQ (reference sequence). This CDR3 comprises 15 residues. CDR3 coding DNA: TGTGCCAGCAGGTCTAGCGGAGGGTACCAAGAGACCCAGTACTTC. Its translation: CASRSSGGYQETQYF.

This chain connects TRBV18 to TRBJ1-5; a weak D match, TRBD1 (5 bases). The germline gives CDR1 KGHSH, CDR2 LQKENI. V lost 0 bases to trimming and J lost 7 bases, with 10 bases between them. The CDR3 runs 14 residues. The DNA for the CDR3 is TGTGCCAGCTCACCACCCCAGGGAGGGCAGCCCCAGCATTTT. Translating it yields CASSPPQGGQPQHF.

The chain carries TRBV6-1 and TRBJ2-2, with a weak D call TRBD2 (5 bases). V was pared by 7 bases and J by 5 bases, with 11 bases between. The CDR3 runs 13 residues. From germline, CDR1 is MNHNS and CDR2 SASEGT. CDR3 region: CASTARGTGELFF. As DNA, the CDR3 is TGTGCCAGCACGGCCCGGGGAACCGGGGAGCTGTTTTTT.

This clone was seen just once. The chain employs TRBV7-2 and TRBJ1-2; D unclear. The germline gives CDR1 SGHTA, CDR2 FQGNSA. This CDR3 comprises 13 residues. Trimming removed 5 bases from V and 1 base from J, with 8 bases in between. This CDR3 reads CASSPYLNYGYTF. The CDR3 DNA sequence: TGTGCCAGCAGCCCCTACCTTAACTATGGCTACACCTTC. Complete variable domain (other parts from reference TRBV7-2 and TRBJ1-2): GAGVSQSPSNKVTEKGKDVELRCDPISGHTALYWYRQSLGQGLEFLIYFQGNSAPDKSGLPSDRFSAERTGGSVSTLTIQRTQQEDSAVYLCASSPYLNYGYTFGSGTRLTVV.

The chain employs TRBV5-1 and TRBJ1-4; TRBD1 might be the D (5 bases). Germline V gene data show CDR1 as SGHRS and CDR2 as YFSETQ. CDR3 size: 14 residues. V gave up 4 bases and J gave up 0 bases, with 7 bases separating them. The CDR3 reads CASSETATNEKLFF. DNA for the CDR3: TGCGCCAGCAGCGAGACAGCAACTAATGAAAAACTGTTTTTT.

The J gene is TRBJ1-1, the V gene TRBV27, with D unresolved. Trimming took 1 base from V and 4 from J, leaving 16 bases between them. This CDR3 has 16 amino acids. Germline V gene lookup returns CDR1 MNHEY and CDR2 SMNVEV (reference sequence). CDR3 amino acids: CASSLYPEVRGTEAFF. CDR3 coding DNA: TGTGCCAGCAGTTTATACCCGGAAGTACGGGGCACTGAAGCTTTCTTT.

V and J are TRBV2 and TRBJ1-5, with D unclear. The CDR3 extends over 13 amino acids. CDR1 is SNHLY and CDR2 is FYNNEI in the germline V gene. The germline V and J ends were trimmed by 7 bases and 5 bases, with 12 bases remaining between them. CDR3 sequence reads: CASNISPDQPQHF. CDR3 coding DNA: TGTGCCAGCAATATTTCCCCCGATCAGCCCCAGCATTTT.

The chain joins TRBV5-1 to TRBJ2-5, with 9 nucleotides matching TRBD2. The CDR3 covers 16 residues. The ends lost 0 bases at V and 4 bases at J; junction bases unmatched: 7. Germline V gene sequence: CDR1 SGHRS, CDR2 YFSETQ. The CDR3 loop is CASSLETSGVGETQYF. The CDR3 coding sequence is TGCGCCAGCAGCTTGGAGACTAGCGGAGTGGGAGAGACCCAGTACTTC. Full variable domain (missing parts from reference TRBV5-1 and TRBJ2-5): KAGVTQTPRYLIKTRGQQVTLSCSPISGHRSVSWYQQTPGQGLQFLFEYFSETQRNKGNFPGRFSGRQFSNSRSEMNVSTLELGDSALYLCASSLETSGVGETQYFGPGTRLLVL.

This chain connects TRBV30 to TRBJ1-2; no reliable D call. The CDR3 is 12 residues long. The V end lost 4 bases, the J end lost 0 bases, and 6 bases lay between the germline ends. Looked up from germline, CDR1 is GTSNPN and CDR2 is SVGIG (reference sequence). CDR3 sequence: CAWTTANYGYTF. CDR3 DNA: TGTGCCTGGACCACAGCTAACTATGGCTACACCTTC. Full variable domain (remainder filled in from reference TRBV30 and TRBJ1-2): SQTIHQWPATLVQPVGSPLSLECTVEGTSNPNLYWYRQAAGRGLQLLFYSVGIGQISSEVPQNLSASRPQDRQFILSSKKLLLSDSGFYLCAWTTANYGYTFGSGTRLTVV.

The CDR3 is CASSKGTSGIEQFF. The CDR3 bases are TGTGCCAGCAGTAAAGGGACTAGCGGGATTGAGCAGTTCTTC. The V gene is TRBV27, the J gene TRBJ2-1; 13 bases match TRBD2. The V and J ends lost 5 bases and 9 bases, in that order; junction bases with no gene match: 4. The CDR3 consists of 14 residues. Germline V lookup: CDR1 MNHEY, CDR2 SMNVEV (reference sequence).

This chain links TRBV2 with TRBJ1-1; D gene unclear. The CDR3 covers 13 residues. Deletions cut 5 bases from V and 10 bases from J, with 17 bases between. Germline V gives CDR1 SNHLY, CDR2 FYNNEI. CDR3 region: CASSFGGQRAAFF. In DNA form, the CDR3 reads TGTGCCAGCAGTTTCGGCGGGCAGCGGGCAGCTTTCTTT.